Listed below are T cell receptor beta chains from one sample, sequenced in a study of T cells in narcolepsy. TCRdb keeps only in-frame clones here, not all; method: immunoSEQ multiplex PCR. The data show tens of thousands of clones, roughly 81% seen once. Source material: CD45RA- memory CD4+ T cells from PBMCs. Every receptor here comes from a human donor with narcolepsy. The CDR3 runs from the conserved cysteine through the conserved F or W. The order of the fields is clone size, J gene, D gene, V gene, CDR3 DNA, CDR3 protein. A D gene is named only where the DNA matches it firmly. Only part of the rows carry a size: once, few, many, or a class if the clone is expanded.

once	TRBJ1-4	TRBD1	TRBV28	TGTGCCAGCAGTTACCACGACAGGGTGATAGGAAAACTGTTTTTT	CASSYHDRVIGKLFF
.	TRBJ2-5	.	TRBV27	TGTGCCAGCAAGTCTACCACCGAAGAGACCCAGTACTTC	CASKSTTEETQYF
.	TRBJ1-5	.	TRBV10-3	TGTGCCAGCAGTTACTCCAGATATAGCAATCAGCCCCAGCATTTT	CASSYSRYSNQPQHF
.	TRBJ2-1	.	TRBV6-1	TGTGCCAGCTCCGACGTATTAAACAATGAGCAGTTCTTC	CASSDVLNNEQFF
.	TRBJ2-1	.	TRBV5-4	TGTGCCAGCAGCTTGACGGGGAACTCCTACAATGAGCAGTTCTTC	CASSLTGNSYNEQFF
once	TRBJ1-1	.	TRBV7-9	TGTGCCAGCATCTCCGGGCTTGGAAAAGCTTTCTTT	CASISGLGKAFF
.	TRBJ1-6	.	TRBV28	TGTGCCAGCAAGTCCGTAGTGAGTTCACCCCTCCACTTT	CASKSVVSSPLHF
.	TRBJ2-3	.	TRBV6-1	TGTGCCAGCAGTGAAGCGCATGGCTTGGATACGCAGTATTTT	CASSEAHGLDTQYF
.	TRBJ2-1	.	TRBV6-1	TGTGCCAGCAGTGAAGCAGGTGGGTTCCGAGAGCAGTTCTTC	CASSEAGGFREQFF
.	TRBJ1-4	.	TRBV29-1	TGCAGTACTCGTTCGGGTGAAAAACTGTTTTTT	CSTRSGEKLFF
once	TRBJ1-2	TRBD1	TRBV29-1	TGCAGCGTCATCCGGGCACAGGGGCTCCCTTGGGGCTACACCTTC	CSVIRAQGLPWGYTF
.	TRBJ2-5	.	TRBV5-4	TGTGCCAGCAGCTTGGAGTCTCTAGATGGGAAAGAGACCCAGTACTTC	CASSLESLDGKETQYF
once	TRBJ2-2	.	TRBV9	TGTGCCAGCAACGCCGGGACACCGAACACCGGGGAGCTGTTTTTT	CASNAGTPNTGELFF
.	TRBJ1-2	TRBD1	TRBV5-4	TGTGCCAGCAGCGGGACAGGCAGCTATGGCTACACCTTC	CASSGTGSYGYTF
.	TRBJ2-7	.	TRBV11-2	TGTGCCAGCAGCTTGGGCAGGGCGGGACTCTACGAGCAGTACTTC	CASSLGRAGLYEQYF
.	TRBJ1-6	.	TRBV27	TGTGCCAGCAGTCAGGCTGGGAGTTCACCCCTCCACTTT	CASSQAGSSPLHF
.	TRBJ2-5	TRBD1	TRBV5-8	TGTGCCAGCAGCTTGCCTGCGACAGGGGGCAGAGAGACCCAGTACTTC	CASSLPATGGRETQYF
.	TRBJ2-2	.	TRBV5-1	TGCGCCAGCAGCTTGGCTGGTGGAAGACTAGGCGGCGGGGAGCTGTTTTTT	CASSLAGGRLGGGELFF
.	TRBJ1-2	.	TRBV6-5	TGTGCCAGCAGTAGAGGCCAGAGGGTTAACTATGGCTACACCTTC	CASSRGQRVNYGYTF
.	TRBJ1-5	.	TRBV6-1	TGTGCCAGCAGTGATGTAACAGGGAGCGTTCGAAATCAGCCCCAGCATTTT	CASSDVTGSVRNQPQHF
.	TRBJ2-1	TRBD2	TRBV7-3	TGTGCCAGCAGCTTAATTGGTGAGGGAGGGGAGCAGTTCTTC	CASSLIGEGGEQFF
once	TRBJ2-2	TRBD2	TRBV11-3	TGTGCCAGCAGCTCCGGACTAGCGGGAGGTCGGTCCACCGGGGAGCTGTTTTTT	CASSSGLAGGRSTGELFF
.	TRBJ1-4	.	TRBV28	TGTGCCAGCAGTTTCAGTCGTGGTATAGGGACTAATGAAAAACTGTTTTTT	CASSFSRGIGTNEKLFF
.	TRBJ2-7	TRBD1	TRBV7-2	TGTGCCAGCAGCTTAGTAGGACAGGGGGCGTACGAGCAGTACTTC	CASSLVGQGAYEQYF
.	TRBJ1-5	.	TRBV6-1	TGTGCCAGCAGCCACAACGATAAAGGGACCCAGCATTTT	CASSHNDKGTQHF
.	TRBJ1-1	.	TRBV11-2	TGTGCCAGCAGCTTCCGCCGGGACTGGGACACTGAAGCTTTCTTT	CASSFRRDWDTEAFF
.	TRBJ2-7	TRBD2	TRBV7-2	TGTGCCAGCAGCTTAGACCGAGCGGGAGCATTCGAGCAGTACTTC	CASSLDRAGAFEQYF
.	TRBJ2-2	TRBD1	TRBV7-8	TGTGCCAGCAGCTTACCCCGGGACAGAGCGAACACCGGGGAGCTGTTTTTT	CASSLPRDRANTGELFF
.	TRBJ1-2	.	TRBV5-5	TGTGCCAGCAGCTTGGATTTTAACTATGGCTACACCTTC	CASSLDFNYGYTF
.	TRBJ2-5	TRBD1	TRBV28	TGTGCCAGCAGGGACCAGGGGGCCACGGAGACCCAGTACTTC	CASRDQGATETQYF
.	TRBJ2-1	TRBD1	TRBV5-1	TGCGCCAGCAGCTCCAACACAGGGGGCCAACACCAGGAGCAGTTCTTC	CASSSNTGGQHQEQFF
.	TRBJ2-2	TRBD2	TRBV5-1	TGCGCCAGCAGCTTGGACCTAGCGGGAGGGCCCGGCGGGGAGCTGTTTTTT	CASSLDLAGGPGGELFF
few	TRBJ1-1	.	TRBV27	TGTGCCAGCAGTGTCCAAGACAGACTGAACACTGAAGCTTTCTTT	CASSVQDRLNTEAFF
few	TRBJ1-5	.	TRBV4-1	TGCGCCAGCAGCCAACACGACGAAGGGTTCAATCAGCCCCAGCATTTT	CASSQHDEGFNQPQHF
.	TRBJ1-2	TRBD1	TRBV18	TGTGCCAGCTCAACCCAGACAGGGGGAGAGGGCACCTTC	CASSTQTGGEGTF
.	TRBJ2-5	TRBD2	TRBV5-4	TGTGCCAGCAGCTTAGGCGGGAGGGCGAGGGAACAGTACTTC	CASSLGGRAREQYF
.	TRBJ1-3	.	TRBV9	TGTGCCAGCAGCGTGTCGGAAGACAGCGGGTGGAACACCATATATTTT	CASSVSEDSGWNTIYF
.	TRBJ2-7	.	TRBV4-1	TGCGCCAGCAGCCCACCCGCGGGAATCAACGAGCAGTACTTC	CASSPPAGINEQYF
once	TRBJ1-4	.	TRBV7-2	TGTGCCAGCAGCTTAACGGGTTGGGGTGAAAAACTGTTTTTT	CASSLTGWGEKLFF
.	TRBJ1-2	.	TRBV5-6	TGTGCCAGCACCGGGGTCCGCGACTATGGCTACACCTTC	CASTGVRDYGYTF
.	TRBJ1-1	TRBD1	TRBV28	TGTGCCAGCCCTCGCGCCGGGACAGCAGCCACTGAAGCTTTCTTT	CASPRAGTAATEAFF
once	TRBJ2-3	TRBD1	TRBV10-3	TGTGCCATAGGGACAGGGACTACCGATACGCAGTATTTT	CAIGTGTTDTQYF
.	TRBJ2-3	TRBD2	TRBV11-2	TGTGCCAGCAGCTCTAGCGGGAGCAGGGATACGCAGTATTTT	CASSSSGSRDTQYF
.	TRBJ2-1	TRBD2	TRBV10-3	TGTGCCATCAGTGCCACACTAGCGGGAGCCCCCAATGAGCAGTTCTTC	CAISATLAGAPNEQFF